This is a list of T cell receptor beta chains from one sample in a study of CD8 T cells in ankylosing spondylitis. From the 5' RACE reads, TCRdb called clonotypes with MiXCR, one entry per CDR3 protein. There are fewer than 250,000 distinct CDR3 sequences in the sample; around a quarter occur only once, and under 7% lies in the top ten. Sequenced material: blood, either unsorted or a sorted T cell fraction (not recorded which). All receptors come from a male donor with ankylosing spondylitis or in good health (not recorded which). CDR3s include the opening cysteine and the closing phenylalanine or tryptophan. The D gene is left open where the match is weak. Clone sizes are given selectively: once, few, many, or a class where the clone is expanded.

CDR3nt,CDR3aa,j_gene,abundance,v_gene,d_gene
TGTGCCAGCAGTCGGGACACCCTTTTTAGTGAAGCTTTCTTT,CASSRDTLFSEAFF,TRBJ1-1,-,TRBV2,-
TGCAGTGCGCAATCCACTAGCGGGAGGGCCTACGAGCAGTACTTC,CSAQSTSGRAYEQYF,TRBJ2-7,many,TRBV20-1,TRBD2
TGTGCCAGCAGTCCTTCGGTGAGGGAGCTGTTTTTT,CASSPSVRELFF,TRBJ2-2,-,TRBV2,-
TGCAGCGTTGTAGCGGATAGCACAGATACGCAGTATTTT,CSVVADSTDTQYF,TRBJ2-3,-,TRBV29-1,-
TGTGCCACCTGCAAGCGGGGGGCGGGCATGGGTCGAGAGTCCTACGAGCAGTACTTC,CATCKRGAGMGRESYEQYF,TRBJ2-7,once,TRBV12-3/TRBV12-4,TRBD2
TGTGCCAGCATTGGACTAGCGCGAACGGATACGCAGTATTTT,CASIGLARTDTQYF,TRBJ2-3,-,TRBV6-1,TRBD2
TGTGCCACCAGCAGAGGGGTACGGGAGGGCGGCAATGAGCAGTTCTTC,CATSRGVREGGNEQFF,TRBJ2-1,many,TRBV15,TRBD2
TGTGCCAGCAGTAGGATTGCCAGGGGCTCCTACGAGCAGTACTTC,CASSRIARGSYEQYF,TRBJ2-7,-,TRBV2,-
TGTGCCACCCAGACAGGAGGACCCTCTGGGGCCAACGTCCTGACTTTC,CATQTGGPSGANVLTF,TRBJ2-6,-,TRBV10-3,-
TGCAGTGCTAGAGAAACAGTCTCTGGGGCCAACGTCCTGACTTTC,CSARETVSGANVLTF,TRBJ2-6,-,TRBV20-1,-
TGTGCCAGCAGTTTAGGGGGGGGCACCCCGGGTAAAGGTGAGCAGTTCTTC,CASSLGGGTPGKGEQFF,TRBJ2-1,many,TRBV12-3/TRBV12-4,-
TGCAGTGCTAGCATTCGCTCGGTACTTGGACGCGGCGAGCAGTACTTC,CSASIRSVLGRGEQYF,TRBJ2-7,many,TRBV20-1,-
TGCGCCAGCAGCTCCTTTCGCGGGAGCACCTACGAGCAGTACTTC,CASSSFRGSTYEQYF,TRBJ2-7,-,TRBV5-1,TRBD2
TGCGCCAGCAGCTTGTTAAGTTCGAACACCGGGGAGCTGTTTTTT,CASSLLSSNTGELFF,TRBJ2-2,many,TRBV5-1,-
TGTGCCAGCAGCTTGGCCTCCCTAGCGAAGGATACGCAGTATTTT,CASSLASLAKDTQYF,TRBJ2-3,many,TRBV5-6,-
TGTGCCACCAGTGATTTTGGAGGGTACAATGAGCAGTTCTTC,CATSDFGGYNEQFF,TRBJ2-1,many,TRBV24-1,-
TGCAGCGTTGAAATTGGGTTCCGGGGGGACGAGCAGTACTTC,CSVEIGFRGDEQYF,TRBJ2-7,-,TRBV29-1,TRBD2
TGTGCCAGCAGCTTACCGGACAGAAAAGAGACCCAGTACTTC,CASSLPDRKETQYF,TRBJ2-5,many,TRBV7-9,-
TGTGCCAGCAGCTCCGACAGTCATAGCAATCAGCCCCAGCATTTT,CASSSDSHSNQPQHF,TRBJ1-5,many,TRBV28,-
TGTGCCAGCAGCGGGAGGCGGGACACATCCTACGAGCAGTACTTC,CASSGRRDTSYEQYF,TRBJ2-7,-,TRBV5-5,-
TGCGCCAGCAGCTTGGGGGCCAGCCCGAACACCGGGGAGCTGTTTTTT,CASSLGASPNTGELFF,TRBJ2-2,many,TRBV5-1,-
TGTGCCAGCAGCGAGGCCCGGGTGAGGAGCACTGAAGCTTTCTTT,CASSEARVRSTEAFF,TRBJ1-1,many,TRBV12-3/TRBV12-4,-
TGTGCCAGCAGTTACTCGAGGAGTTTGATGGATACGCAGTATTTT,CASSYSRSLMDTQYF,TRBJ2-3,-,TRBV6-5,-
TGTGCCAGCAGCCAAGCTGACGCCCCGGCCTACGAGCAGTACTTC,CASSQADAPAYEQYF,TRBJ2-7,many,TRBV14,-
TGCAGTGCCGTGGCCTGGGAGCGGAGAGGTGAGACCCAGTACTTC,CSAVAWERRGETQYF,TRBJ2-5,many,TRBV20-1,-
TGCAGTGCTCCTAACTCGGGACTAGGTCTCTACGAGCAGTACTTC,CSAPNSGLGLYEQYF,TRBJ2-7,few,TRBV20-1,TRBD2
TGTGCCAGCAGTTTGGGTACAGGGGGCGGCTACGAGCAGTACTTC,CASSLGTGGGYEQYF,TRBJ2-7,-,TRBV27,TRBD1
TGTGCCAGCAGGAAACTCGGGGATAGCAATCAGCCCCAGCATTTT,CASRKLGDSNQPQHF,TRBJ1-5,-,TRBV6-1,-
TGCAGTGCTGCCGGGGACAGTACTAATTATGGCTACACCTTC,CSAAGDSTNYGYTF,TRBJ1-2,-,TRBV20-1,TRBD1